This T cell receptor (beta chain) was recovered during a study of CD4 T cells in relation to SARS-CoV-2 and coronaviruses. Study-level background: ViraFEST: approximately eleven-day antigen culture of PBMCs, then TCR beta CDR3 sequencing.

Assay: immunoSEQ multiplex PCR; the TCRdb copy retains only in-frame clones and omits some. The data contain 24,000 or so clones, approximately 80% of them singletons. This clone showed up just a few times. Antigen: not known. Before the COVID-19 pandemic, during about 2010-2019, CD4+ T cells were taken from unexposed donors. The cells were cultured for about ten days before CD4+ T cells were isolated. With V trimmed by 1 base and J by 4 bases, 3 bases remained unmatched. Germline loops: CDR1 GTSNPN, CDR2 SVGIG (reference sequence). The CDR3 contains 14 residues. This sequence joins TRBV30 and TRBJ2-7, with TRBD2 matching 11 bases. This receptor was obtained from a human donor in good health. The sequencing input was CD4+ T cells from PBMCs, cultured in vitro. CDR3 coding DNA: TGTGCCTGGAGTGGGACTAGCGGGTTTTACGAGCAGTACTTC. Translation gives CAWSGTSGFYEQYF.